The 18 T cell receptor beta chains below were found in one sample sequenced in a study of blood T cell repertoires in COVID-19 (dated by TCRdb to the early 2020s). Libraries were prepared through the immunoSEQ multiplex PCR assay. TCRdb re-hosts the immuneACCESS table, in-frame sequences only. Its copies lack some clones; in the studies checked, an unresolved V gene accounts for under half of them, and the cause for the rest is not known. This sample is represented by over 70,000 clones; just over 90% of them were singletons. The top ten hold 2% to 3% of the sample. The specimen was peripheral blood. The origin of the receptors is a man aged 50 to 59 with COVID-19, enrolled during active disease.

A few counts support this clone. The chain uses TRBV12-3 or TRBV12-4 and TRBJ2-7; D is uncertain. This CDR3 is 12 amino acids long. V shed 10 bases and J shed 3 bases, with 13 bases lying between them. In DNA, the CDR3 is TGTGCCACCTTCTTGACGGGCTACGAGCAGTACGTC. Amino acid sequence: CATFLTGYEQYV.

The V call is TRBV11-2, the J call TRBJ2-5; 12 nucleotides agree with TRBD2. The CDR3 contains 14 residues. J was trimmed by 4 bases and V by 5 bases; bases with no gene match: 2. Germline-derived CDR1 and CDR2 are SGHAT and FQNNGV. The CDR3 DNA sequence: TGTGCCAGCAGCCTAGCGGGAGGGCCAGAGACCCAGTACTTC. This translates into CASSLAGGPETQYF.

The chain combines TRBV11-2 with TRBJ2-1; no clear D. This CDR3 contains 14 residues. CDR1 and CDR2 from the germline V gene are SGHAT and FQNNGV. Trimming pared 5 bases from V and 8 bases from J, leaving 16 bases between. DNA for the CDR3: TGTGCCAGCAGCCCCCTGAGAGGTAGCCATGAGCAGTTCTTC. Its protein is CASSPLRGSHEQFF.

This chain joins TRBV7-2 and TRBJ2-1, with 7 bases identical to TRBD2. The CDR3 is made up of 15 amino acids. The germline V gene has CDR1 SGHTA and CDR2 FQGNSA. The V segment lost 4 bases and the J segment 4 bases; nucleotides outside the gene matches: 7. CDR3 sequence (DNA): TGTGCCAGCAGCTCGGGACTACACCCATACAATGAGCAGTTCTTC. As protein: CASSSGLHPYNEQFF.

The V gene is TRBV2, the J gene TRBJ1-5; a possible D gene is TRBD1 (5 bases). V gave up 1 base and J gave up 7 bases, with 5 bases separating them. CDR1 SNHLY and CDR2 FYNNEI come from the germline V gene. CDR3 length: 12 residues. The CDR3 loop is CASSEGGQPQHF. The CDR3 coding sequence is TGTGCCAGCAGTGAAGGGGGCCAGCCCCAGCATTTT.

CDR3 residues: CASSLQGDGYTF. The CDR3 coding sequence is TGCGCCAGCAGCTTACAGGGGGATGGCTACACCTTC. The rearrangement links TRBV5-1 to TRBJ1-2; TRBD1 agrees at 8 bases. V was clipped by 2 bases and J by 6 bases; unmatched bases: 0. Germline CDR1 reads SGHRS; CDR2 reads YFSETQ. This CDR3 is built from 12 residues.

This clone was counted once. The DNA for the CDR3 is TGTGCCAGCAGTGAAGCGGACAGTTCTCAGCCCCAGCATTTT. Translation: CASSEADSSQPQHF. The chain uses TRBV2 and TRBJ1-5, with D possibly being TRBD1 (6 bases). Trimming cost V 0 bases and J 6 bases, with 9 bases left between them. The CDR3 spans 14 residues. Per the germline V gene, CDR1 is SNHLY and CDR2 is FYNNEI.

The chain has TRBV29-1 and TRBJ1-5, with TRBD1 identical over 8 bases. The V gene end was trimmed by 5 bases and the J gene end by 2 bases; junction bases not matched to a gene: 2. The CDR3 totals 13 residues. From germline, CDR1 is SQVTM and CDR2 ANQGSEA. CDR3 sequence: CSVLTGGNQPQHF. In nucleotides, the CDR3 is TGCAGCGTTTTGACAGGGGGCAATCAGCCCCAGCATTTT.

This chain links TRBV2 with TRBJ2-1, with 11 bases matching TRBD2. The CDR3 is 18 residues long. The germline V gene has CDR1 SNHLY and CDR2 FYNNEI. The junction had 16 bases not matched to a gene; V was cut back by 6 bases and J by 6 bases. For the CDR3, the DNA is TGTGCCAGCAGGGGAACCTTGACTAGCGGGAAGGCCGGCAATGAGCAGTTCTTC. Its protein is CASRGTLTSGKAGNEQFF.

This chain joins TRBV9 and TRBJ1-2; D not resolved. V lost 0 bases to trimming and J lost 8 bases, with 14 bases between them. Germline V gene lookup returns CDR1 SGDLS and CDR2 YYNGEE. The CDR3 runs to 14 residues. CDR3 region: CASSVGGLAWGYTF. CDR3 DNA sequence: TGTGCCAGCAGCGTAGGAGGGCTGGCCTGGGGCTACACCTTC.

V gene TRBV5-1 combines with J gene TRBJ1-6, with D hard to call. Deletions cut 0 bases from V and 10 bases from J, with 11 bases between. CDR3 length equals 14 residues. CDR1 SGHRS and CDR2 YFSETQ come from the germline V gene. CDR3 nucleotides: TGCGCCAGCAGCTTGGACGGAGCTGTCTCACCCCTCCACTTT. Translated: CASSLDGAVSPLHF.

The gene calls are TRBV7-8 and TRBJ2-7; 7 nucleotides line up with TRBD2. The CDR3 totals 14 residues. Per the germline V gene, CDR1 is SGHVS and CDR2 is FQNEAQ. V lost 5 bases, J lost 7 bases, and 11 bases stayed unmatched. CDR3 nucleotide sequence: TGTGCCAGCAGCCACATGGGGGGGACGAAAGAGCAGTACGTC. Amino acid sequence: CASSHMGGTKEQYV.

DNA of the CDR3: TGTGCCTCCATGGGGCCTACGGGACAGGGGGTCCATGAGCAGTTCTTC. This encodes CASMGPTGQGVHEQFF. V gene TRBV4-2 combines with J gene TRBJ2-1; TRBD1 agrees at 11 bases. This CDR3 contains 16 residues. In germline, CDR1 is LGHNA, CDR2 YNFKEQ. V dropped 11 bases and J dropped 8; count of bases not matched to a gene: 17.

The chain links TRBV15 to TRBJ1-2, with D maybe TRBD1 (6 bases). CDR3 length: 15 residues. With 2 bases removed from V and 6 bases from J, the gap between germline ends came to 16 bases. Germline V gene data show CDR1 as LNHNV and CDR2 as YYDKDF (reference sequence). The CDR3 DNA reads TGTGCCACCAGCAGACCCTGGAAACAGGGACATGGCTACACCTTC. It translates to CATSRPWKQGHGYTF.

The chain recombines TRBV7-9 with TRBJ1-3; TRBD1 aligns across 7 bases. The CDR3 totals 14 residues. The J segment lost 4 bases and the V segment lost 8 bases, leaving 8 bases of the junction unmatched. Looked up from germline, CDR1 is SEHNR and CDR2 is FQNEAQ (reference sequence). CDR3 DNA sequence: TGTGCCAGCGGCCTCAGGGGGTCGGGAAACACCATATATTTT. Protein: CASGLRGSGNTIYF. The full variable domain, rest sourced from reference TRBV7-9 and TRBJ1-3, is DTGVSQNPRHKITKRGQNVTFRCDPISEHNRLYWYRQTLGQGPEFLTYFQNEAQLEKSRLLSDRFSAERPKGSFSTLEIQRTEQGDSAMYLCASGLRGSGNTIYFGEGSWLTVV.

CDR3 region: CAWTGDSNQPQHF. The CDR3, as DNA: TGTGCCTGGACAGGGGACAGCAATCAGCCCCAGCATTTT. V usage is TRBV30 and J usage is TRBJ1-5; possibly TRBD1 for D (6 bases). The CDR3 is 13 residues long. Germline lookup yields CDR1 GTSNPN and CDR2 SVGIG (reference sequence). The V end lost 4 bases, the J end lost 1 base, and 8 bases lay between the germline ends.

The chain joins TRBV4-2 to TRBJ1-5, with D maybe TRBD1 (5 bases). Deletions cut 0 bases from V and 1 base from J, with 10 bases between. CDR1 and CDR2 (germline): LGHNA, YNFKEQ. The CDR3 sequence is 16 residues long. This CDR3 is CASSQDLAGSNQPQHF. The CDR3, as DNA: TGTGCCAGCAGCCAAGATTTGGCAGGGAGCAATCAGCCCCAGCATTTT.

The chain couples TRBV10-3 to TRBJ2-7; D is possibly TRBD1 (6 bases). V gave up 7 bases and J gave up 4 bases, with 29 bases separating them. Germline V gives CDR1 ENHRY, CDR2 SYGVKD. The CDR3 loop spans 18 amino acids. The CDR3 sequence: CAIKPETGSIGIKYEQYF. CDR3 in DNA: TGTGCCATCAAGCCAGAGACAGGCTCCATAGGGATTAAATACGAGCAGTACTTC.